This T cell receptor (beta chain) is drawn from a study of identical twins. The study, taken as a whole, reports: Fewer insertions were carried by abundant cord blood beta clonotypes, but none was seen in memory repertoires.

There are a few counts of this clonotype. Its antigen is still unknown. Each CDR3 protein is one row after TCRdb ran MiXCR on the 5' RACE reads. The sample holds some 1,700,000 distinct CDR3 sequences, more than 30% seen once. In germline, CDR1 is MNHEY, CDR2 SMNVEV (reference sequence). There are 14 residues in the CDR3. Unmatched junction bases numbered 7, after V lost 6 bases and J lost 2 bases. This sequence joins TRBV27 and TRBJ2-7, with 7 bases lining up with TRBD2. The source of this sequence is a newborn girl in good health. Specimen: cord blood. The CDR3 reads CASRKRDLAYEQYF. As DNA, the CDR3 is TGTGCCAGCAGGAAGCGGGACTTAGCCTACGAGCAGTACTTC.